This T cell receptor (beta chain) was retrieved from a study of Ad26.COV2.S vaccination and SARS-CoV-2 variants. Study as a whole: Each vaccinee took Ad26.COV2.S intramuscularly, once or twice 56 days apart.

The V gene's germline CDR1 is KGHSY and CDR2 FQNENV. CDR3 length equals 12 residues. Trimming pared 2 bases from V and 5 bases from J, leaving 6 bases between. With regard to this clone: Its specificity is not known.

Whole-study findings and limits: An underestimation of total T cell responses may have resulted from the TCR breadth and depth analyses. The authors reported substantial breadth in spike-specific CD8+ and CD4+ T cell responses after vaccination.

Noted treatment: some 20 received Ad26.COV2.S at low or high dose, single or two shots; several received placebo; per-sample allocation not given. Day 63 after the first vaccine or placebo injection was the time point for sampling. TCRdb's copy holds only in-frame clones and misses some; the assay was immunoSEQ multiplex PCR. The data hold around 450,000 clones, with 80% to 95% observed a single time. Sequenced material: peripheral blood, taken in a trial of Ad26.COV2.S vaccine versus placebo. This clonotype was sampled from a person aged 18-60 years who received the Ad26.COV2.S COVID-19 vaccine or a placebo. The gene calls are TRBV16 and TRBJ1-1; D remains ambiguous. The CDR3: CASSQGFTEAFF. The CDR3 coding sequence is TGTGCCAGCAGCCAAGGGTTTACTGAAGCTTTCTTT.